This T cell receptor (beta chain) appears in the sequencing data of a study of shared clonotypes between healthy human individuals. In its sample, this clone was seen once. Germline CDR1 is MDHEN and CDR2 is SYDVKM. There are 13 residues in the CDR3. Trimming left V 5 bases short and J 6 bases short, with 11 bases between. Study donors comprised healthy, HIV-negative adults devoid of recent acute infection or vaccination. Sequenced by immunoSEQ multiplex PCR; TCRdb stores in-frame clones only, minus some. The sample includes over a million clones, around 75% of them seen just once. The chain carries TRBV28 and TRBJ2-4; TRBD1 or TRBD2 may be the D gene (5 bases each). The source is a young man in good health. Sequencing input: memory CD4+ T cells sorted from blood. Specified subset: CD45RA-negative fraction. As DNA, the CDR3 is TGTGCCAGCAGTCGCGCCGGGGCAAACATTCAGTACTTC. It specifies CASSRAGANIQYF.